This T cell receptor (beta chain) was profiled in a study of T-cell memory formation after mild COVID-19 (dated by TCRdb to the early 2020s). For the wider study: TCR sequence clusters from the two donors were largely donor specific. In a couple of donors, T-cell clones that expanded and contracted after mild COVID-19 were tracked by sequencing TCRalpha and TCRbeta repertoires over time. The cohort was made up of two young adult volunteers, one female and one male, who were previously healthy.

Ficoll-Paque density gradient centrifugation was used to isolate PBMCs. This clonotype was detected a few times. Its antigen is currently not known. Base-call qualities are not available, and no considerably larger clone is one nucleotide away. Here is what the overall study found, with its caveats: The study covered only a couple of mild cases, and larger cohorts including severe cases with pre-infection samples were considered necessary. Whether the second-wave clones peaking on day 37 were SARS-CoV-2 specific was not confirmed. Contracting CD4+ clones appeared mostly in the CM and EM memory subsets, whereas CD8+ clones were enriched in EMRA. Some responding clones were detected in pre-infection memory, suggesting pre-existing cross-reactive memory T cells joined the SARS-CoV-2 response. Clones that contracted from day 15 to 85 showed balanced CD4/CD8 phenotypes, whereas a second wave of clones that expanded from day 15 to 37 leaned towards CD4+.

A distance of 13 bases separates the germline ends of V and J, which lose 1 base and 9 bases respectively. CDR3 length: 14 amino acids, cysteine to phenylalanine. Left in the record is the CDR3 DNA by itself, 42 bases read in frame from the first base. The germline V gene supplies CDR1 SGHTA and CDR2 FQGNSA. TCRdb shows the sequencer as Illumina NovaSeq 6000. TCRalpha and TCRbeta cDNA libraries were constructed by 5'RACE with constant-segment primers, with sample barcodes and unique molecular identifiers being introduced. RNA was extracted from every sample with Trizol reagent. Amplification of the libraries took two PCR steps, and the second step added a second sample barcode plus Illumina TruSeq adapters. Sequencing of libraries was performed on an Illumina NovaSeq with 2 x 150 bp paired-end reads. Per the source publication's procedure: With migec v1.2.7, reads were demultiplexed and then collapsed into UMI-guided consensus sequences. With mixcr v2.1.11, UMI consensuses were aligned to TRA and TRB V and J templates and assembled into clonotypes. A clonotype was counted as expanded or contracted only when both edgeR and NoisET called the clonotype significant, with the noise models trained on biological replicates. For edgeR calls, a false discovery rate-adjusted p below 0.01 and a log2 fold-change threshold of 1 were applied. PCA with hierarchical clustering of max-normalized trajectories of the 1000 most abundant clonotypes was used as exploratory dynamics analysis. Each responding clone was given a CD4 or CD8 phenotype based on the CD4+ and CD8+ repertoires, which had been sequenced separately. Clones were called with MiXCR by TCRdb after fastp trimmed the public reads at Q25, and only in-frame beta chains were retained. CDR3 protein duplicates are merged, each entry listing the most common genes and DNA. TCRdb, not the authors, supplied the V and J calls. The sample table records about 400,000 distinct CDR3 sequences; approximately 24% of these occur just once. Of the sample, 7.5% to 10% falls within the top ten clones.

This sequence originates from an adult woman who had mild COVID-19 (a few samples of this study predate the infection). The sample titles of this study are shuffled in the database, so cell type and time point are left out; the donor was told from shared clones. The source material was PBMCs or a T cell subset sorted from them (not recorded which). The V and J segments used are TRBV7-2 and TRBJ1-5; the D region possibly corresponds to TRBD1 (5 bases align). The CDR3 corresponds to CASSLEQDVSPQHF. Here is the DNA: TGTGCCAGCAGCTTAGAACAGGATGTTTCGCCCCAGCATTTT.